This T cell receptor (beta chain) was retrieved from a study of T cell clones after liver transplantation. About the study: TCRbeta sequencing after a pre-transplant mixed lymphocyte reaction identified graft-donor-reactive clones, later tracked in post-transplant blood. Apart from a few HCV-positive recipients, transplants were for non-autoimmune, non-viral reasons. Regarding the study as a whole: Circulating graft-donor-reactive CD4 TCRbeta sequences fell significantly post-transplant in 5 of 8 subjects.

A note on this clone: Its antigen is still unknown.

Some clones are missing from TCRdb's copy, which holds only in-frame ones; the method was immunoSEQ multiplex PCR. The data contain tens of thousands of clones, about 80% of them singletons. The germline V gene has CDR1 WNHNN and CDR2 SYGVQD (reference sequence). This CDR3 region has 13 residues. The V gene lost 6 bases and the J gene lost 5 bases, with 13 bases spanning the gap. The source was CD4+ T cells from blood, collected 12 months after liver transplant. The receptor comes from a human patient who received a liver transplant. Some T cells may have come from the graft donor. The chain couples TRBV10-1 to TRBJ2-5; unclear D gene. DNA for the CDR3: TGCGCCAGCAGCCGGACGCTAGGGGAGACCCAGTACTTC. It encodes CASSRTLGETQYF.